This T cell receptor (beta chain) emerged from a study of CD4+ T cells in melanoma (dated by TCRdb to between 2021 and 2024). Context from the whole study: The study investigated neoantigen-specific CD4+ T cells in human melanoma.

The library was built by means of the immunoSEQ multiplex PCR assay. Entries here come from immuneACCESS through TCRdb and include only in-frame sequences with V and J called. Some clones fail to appear in such tables; in the studies checked, an unresolved V gene covers under half of the shortfall, and the cause of the remainder is unknown. The sample table contains roughly 10,000 clones; only one count was recorded for approximately 60% of them. The ten largest clones add up to about an eighth of the sample. V loses 0 bases, J loses 1 base, and the germline ends lie 15 bases apart. Measured from the cysteine to the phenylalanine, the CDR3 is 18 residues long. Of all the DNA, just the CDR3 is kept, 54 bases in frame from base 1. The germline V gene yields KGHSH for CDR1 and LQKENI for CDR2. This clone was recorded a few times. Its antigen target is currently unknown. No per-base quality is available; no much larger clone lies one base away.

Donors were patients with melanoma. General conclusions and limits of the study: Neoantigen-specific CD4+ T cells in melanoma were reported to show diverse differentiation states. The report described a correlation between neoantigen-specific CD4+ T cells and the function of CD8+ T cells, macrophages and B cells.

What was sequenced was cells from a culture (not recorded whether cultured in vitro). The chain uses TRBV18 and TRBJ2-2, with no confident D gene call. The receptor was isolated from a human donor with melanoma. The sequenced DNA: TGTGCCAGCTCACCACCCCAGGCCCAGACTCTGAACACCGGGGAGCTGTTTTTT. This codes for CASSPPQAQTLNTGELFF. The reference TRBV18 and TRBJ2-2 proteins fill in what lies around the CDR3, so the full variable domain reads NAGVMQNPRHLVRRRGQEARLRCSPMKGHSHVYWYRQLPEEGLKFMVYLQKENIIDESGMPKERFSAEFPKEGPSILRIQQVVRGDSAAYFCASSPPQAQTLNTGELFFGEGSRLTVL.